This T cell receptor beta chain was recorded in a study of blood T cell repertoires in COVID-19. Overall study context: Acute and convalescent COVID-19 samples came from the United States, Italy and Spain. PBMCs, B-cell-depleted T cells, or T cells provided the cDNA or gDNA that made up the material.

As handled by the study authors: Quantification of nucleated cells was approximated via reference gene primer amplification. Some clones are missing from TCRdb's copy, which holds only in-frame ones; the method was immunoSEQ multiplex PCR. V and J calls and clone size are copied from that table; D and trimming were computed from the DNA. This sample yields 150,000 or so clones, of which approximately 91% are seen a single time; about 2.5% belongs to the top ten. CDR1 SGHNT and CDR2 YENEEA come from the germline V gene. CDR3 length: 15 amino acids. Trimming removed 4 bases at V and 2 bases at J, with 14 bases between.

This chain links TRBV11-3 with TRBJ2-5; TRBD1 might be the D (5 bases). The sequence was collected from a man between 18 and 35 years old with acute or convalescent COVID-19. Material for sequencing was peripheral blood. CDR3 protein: CASSWGQASQETQYF. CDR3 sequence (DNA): TGTGCCAGCAGCTGGGGCCAAGCCTCACAAGAGACCCAGTACTTC.